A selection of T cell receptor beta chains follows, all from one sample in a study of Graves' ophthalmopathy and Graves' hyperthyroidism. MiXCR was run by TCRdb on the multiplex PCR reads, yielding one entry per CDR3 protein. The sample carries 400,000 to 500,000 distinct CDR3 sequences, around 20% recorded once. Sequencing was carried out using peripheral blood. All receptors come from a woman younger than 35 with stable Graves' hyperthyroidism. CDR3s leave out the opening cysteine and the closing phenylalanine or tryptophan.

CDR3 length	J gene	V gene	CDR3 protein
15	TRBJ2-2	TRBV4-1	ASSQVSGLANTGELF
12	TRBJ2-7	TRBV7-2	ASSTMGGGTEQY
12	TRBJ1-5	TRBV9	ASSSRGNNQPQH
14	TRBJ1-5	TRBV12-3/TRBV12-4	ASSLGRREFNQPQH
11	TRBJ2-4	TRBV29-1	SVTYRGGRDQY
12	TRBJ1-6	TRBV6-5	ASSYSLGISPLH
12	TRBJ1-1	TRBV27	ASSPGRLISEAF
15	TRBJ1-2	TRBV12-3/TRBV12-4	ASRYNSEIKEIYGYT
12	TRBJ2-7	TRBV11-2	ASRAGSSSYEQY
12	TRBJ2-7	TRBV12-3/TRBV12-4	ASSFSYWSYEQY
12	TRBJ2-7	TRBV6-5	ASSSPGTDYEQY
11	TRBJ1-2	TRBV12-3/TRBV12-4	ASSPPAIDGYT
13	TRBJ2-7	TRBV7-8	ASSDFLAGVNEQY
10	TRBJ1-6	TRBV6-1	ASMEVGSPLH
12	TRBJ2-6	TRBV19	ASSPSGGANVLT
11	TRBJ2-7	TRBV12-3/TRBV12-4	ASKIGQSYEQY
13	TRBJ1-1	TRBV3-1	ASSQDGTGGTEAF
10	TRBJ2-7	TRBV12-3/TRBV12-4	ASNRQGAEQY
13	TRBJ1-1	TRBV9	ASSVAAGTGTEAF
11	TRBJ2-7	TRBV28	ASSFAQLDEQY
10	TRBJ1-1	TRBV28	ASSSRYTEAF
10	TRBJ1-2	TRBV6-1	ASSEPYWSQA
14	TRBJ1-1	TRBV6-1	ASSEESGSPNTEAF